The clone carrying this TCR beta chain has ten or more counts. Its target is unknown. The CDR3 has 15 amino acids. CDR1 DFQATT and CDR2 SNEGSKA come from the germline V gene (reference sequence). V lost 6 bases to trimming and J lost 1 base; unmatched junction nucleotides: 8. The data are from a study of CD8+CD57+ T cells in acquired aplastic anemia. Study-level information: Sorted cells (CD4+ and CD8+) yielded DNA amounts that averaged about 2.9 ug.

The sequenced patients had an expansion of CD8+CD57+ cells seen by flow cytometry. Whole-study findings and limits: Twenty-nine CD8+ CDR3 sequences were shared between patients and controls.

It was genomic DNA that served as the template for profiling TCR beta VDJ and CDR3. TCRdb re-called the reads through MiXCR, storing one row per CDR3 protein. The sample holds around 290,000 distinct CDR3 sequences, 56% seen once. The rearrangement joins TRBV20-1 to TRBJ2-3; 9 nucleotides agree with TRBD2. This TCR derives from a human donor with aplastic anemia. The sample taken for sequencing was sorted CD4+, CD8+, or CD8+CD57+ T cells (not recorded which) from PBMCs. The CDR3 loop reads CSALVLAGGTDTQYF. The CDR3 region has the DNA TGCAGTGCCCTGGTTTTAGCGGGGGGCACAGATACGCAGTATTTT.